This record looks at one T cell receptor beta chain sequence and its context. This sample stems from a study of blood T cell repertoires in COVID-19. In the study overall: The analysed material was cDNA or gDNA that came from T cells, B-cell-depleted T cells, or PBMCs.

Trimming at V came to 5 bases and at J to 7 bases, leaving 10 bases not matched to a gene. Germline V gene lookup returns CDR1 SEHNR and CDR2 FQNEAQ (reference sequence). This CDR3 is 14 amino acids long. Per the study methods: Reference gene primer amplification yielded estimated nucleated cell counts. Repertoires were generated with immunoSEQ multiplex PCR, while TCRdb's copy carries only in-frame clones and drops some. V and J calls and clone size are given by that table; D and trimming were obtained from the DNA. The table lists about 190,000 clones, around 90% of them singletons. The sample consisted of peripheral blood. V and J are TRBV7-9 and TRBJ2-7; 8 nucleotides match TRBD2. The sequence was collected from a man between 45 and 60 years old with acute or convalescent COVID-19. In DNA, the CDR3 is TGTGCCAGCAGCCCCAGCGGGAGAAGAAATGAGCAGTACTTC. Its translation is CASSPSGRRNEQYF.